The 25 T cell receptor beta chains below come from one sample, sequenced in a study of blood T cell repertoires in COVID-19. Clones were sequenced by immunoSEQ multiplex PCR, and TCRdb holds only the in-frame ones, with some missing. Of around 250,000 clones detected, 80% to 90% appear once; the ten largest clones hold around 2%. The material sequenced was PBMCs or T cells enriched from blood (not recorded which). The receptors come from a woman in her 50s who had recovered from COVID-19.

The chain has TRBV13 and TRBJ1-2; D might be TRBD1 (6 bases). CDR3 size: 14 residues. V lost 5 bases, J lost 4 bases, and 14 bases lay in between. In germline, CDR1 is PRHDT, CDR2 FYEKMQ (reference sequence). The CDR3 nucleotides are TGTGCCAGCAGCCCCCTCTGGACAGTCTATGGCTACACCTTC. It translates to CASSPLWTVYGYTF.

The V and J genes are TRBV19 and TRBJ2-1; 13 bases agree with TRBD2. Germline V gene lookup returns CDR1 LNHDA and CDR2 SQIVND (reference sequence). Trimming cost V 1 base and J 8 bases; bases outside gene matches: 11. The CDR3 is 18 residues long. In DNA, the CDR3 is TGTGCCAGTAGTATAGTAACTAGCGGGAGGGCCGTCAGCGATGAGCAGTTCTTC. It specifies CASSIVTSGRAVSDEQFF.

This rearrangement joins TRBV5-4 to TRBJ2-7; possible D gene TRBD2, 5 bases. Germline V gives CDR1 SGHNT, CDR2 YYREEE (reference sequence). The CDR3 is 16 residues long. V gave up 4 bases and J gave up 0 bases, with 17 bases separating them. CDR3 sequence reads: CASSPRRGTLSYEQYF. Here the CDR3 DNA reads TGTGCCAGCAGCCCCCGTCGGGGTACTCTCTCCTACGAGCAGTACTTC.

The chain links TRBV27 to TRBJ1-2; D perhaps matches TRBD1 (6 bases). The V gene lost 8 bases and the J gene lost 8 bases, with 21 bases spanning the gap. Germline V CDR1 and CDR2: MNHEY, SMNVEV (reference sequence). CDR3 length: 14 residues. The CDR3 spells CASRLWAGVEGYTF. The CDR3 DNA sequence: TGTGCCAGCCGCCTTTGGGCAGGGGTGGAAGGCTACACCTTC.

This sequence joins TRBV15 and TRBJ2-3, with D possibly being TRBD2 (5 bases). CDR3 length equals 16 residues. Germline CDR1 and CDR2: LNHNV and YYDKDF (reference sequence). V lost 1 base and J 2 bases, leaving 13 bases between the germline ends. The CDR3 nucleotides read TGTGCCACCAGCAGAGTGGAAGCGGCAATCACAGATACGCAGTATTTT. The encoded protein is CATSRVEAAITDTQYF.

The chain combines TRBV2 with TRBJ1-3; D is possibly TRBD1 (5 bases). This CDR3 spans 16 amino acids. Germline-derived CDR1 and CDR2 are SNHLY and FYNNEI. Trimming left V 8 bases short and J 0 bases short, with 17 bases between. The CDR3 here is CASSRGGPASGNTIYF. CDR3 in DNA: TGTGCCAGCTCTAGGGGAGGGCCAGCCTCTGGAAACACCATATATTTT.

This clone showed up just once. At the DNA level, this CDR3 is encoded by other sequences in the same sample as well. The CDR3 sequence is CASSFRGLGTEAFF. DNA for the CDR3: TGTGCCAGCAGCTTCAGGGGGCTCGGCACTGAAGCTTTCTTT. This chain links TRBV28 with TRBJ1-1, with 8 bases fitting TRBD1. Germline CDR1 MDHEN, CDR2 SYDVKM. CDR3 length: 14 residues. J was trimmed by 4 bases and V by 6 bases; bases with no gene match: 7.

V and J are TRBV5-4 and TRBJ2-5; TRBD2 matches at 8 bases. The CDR3 contains 15 residues. CDR1 and CDR2 from the germline V gene are SGHNT and YYREEE (reference sequence). V lost 4 bases, J lost 5 bases, and 10 bases stayed unmatched. CDR3 protein: CASSQPGGASETQYF. In DNA, the CDR3 is TGTGCCAGCAGCCAACCGGGGGGGGCTAGTGAGACCCAGTACTTC.

This chain connects TRBV5-8 to TRBJ2-1, with TRBD2 identical over 11 bases. The germline V gene encodes CDR1 SGHTS and CDR2 YDEGEE. There are 18 residues in the CDR3. V trimming: 0 bases; J trimming: 7 bases; junction bases outside the gene matches: 12. The CDR3 loop reads CASSLVPQLAGVGNEQFF. The CDR3 DNA follows: TGTGCCAGCAGCTTGGTCCCCCAACTAGCGGGAGTTGGTAATGAGCAGTTCTTC.

V gene TRBV6-5 combines with J gene TRBJ2-7; D is uncertain. Trimming took off 6 bases at V and 6 bases at J, with 12 bases between the two ends. CDR3 length equals 12 residues. The germline CDR1 and CDR2 sequences are MNHEY and SVGAGI. The CDR3 protein is CASRSRVGEQYF. CDR3 nucleotide sequence: TGTGCCAGCAGATCTCGCGTCGGCGAGCAGTACTTC.

The CDR3 DNA reads TGCAGTGCTAGTCGGACTGATACTGAAGCTTTCTTT. Its translation: CSASRTDTEAFF. The rearrangement joins TRBV20-1 to TRBJ1-1, with D unresolved. This CDR3 region has 12 residues. Trimming cost V 3 bases and J 5 bases, with 10 bases left between them. Germline V CDR1 and CDR2: DFQATT, SNEGSKA (reference sequence).

V usage is TRBV28 and J usage is TRBJ1-5; 7 bases line up with TRBD1. The CDR3 length is 16 residues. Germline-derived CDR1 and CDR2 are MDHEN and SYDVKM. Trimming at V came to 4 bases and at J to 2 bases, leaving 8 bases not matched to a gene. The CDR3 region has the DNA TGTGCCAGCAGTTCGACGACAGGGTTGGGCAATCAGCCCCAGCATTTT. It encodes CASSSTTGLGNQPQHF.

The chain is built from TRBV7-2 and TRBJ2-7, with D tentatively TRBD1 (6 bases). V was cut by 6 bases and J by 3 bases, with 12 bases left in between. Looked up from germline, CDR1 is SGHTA and CDR2 is FQGNSA. The CDR3 sequence is 13 residues long. The CDR3 coding sequence is TGTGCCAGCAGTGACGGGACAAACTACGAGCAGTACTTC. This gives the protein CASSDGTNYEQYF.

This clone was picked up a small number of times. The rearrangement links TRBV6-5 to TRBJ2-7; 9 positions match TRBD1. This CDR3 contains 14 residues. V lost 7 bases to trimming and J lost 6 bases; unmatched junction nucleotides: 10. The V gene's germline CDR1 is MNHEY and CDR2 SVGAGI. As DNA, the CDR3 is TGTGCCAGCATCCAAGGGGGACAGGGCTCCGAGCAGTACTTC. This gives the protein CASIQGGQGSEQYF.

The rearrangement links TRBV20-1 to TRBJ2-3, with 8 bases lining up with TRBD2. The CDR3 contains 15 residues. V trimming: 3 bases; J trimming: 2 bases; junction bases outside the gene matches: 7. CDR1 and CDR2 from the germline V gene are DFQATT and SNEGSKA (reference sequence). As DNA, the CDR3 is TGCAGTGCTAGTTGGGCTAGCGGGTTCACAGATACGCAGTATTTT. It specifies CSASWASGFTDTQYF.

Concerning this clone itself: Within the sample, other DNA sequences also encode this same CDR3. CDR3 in DNA: TGTGCCAGCAGTTATGGGCAGAACACTGAAGCTTTCTTT. Residues: CASSYGQNTEAFF. The rearrangement links TRBV6-5 to TRBJ1-1, with unresolved D. The CDR3 runs 13 residues. From germline, CDR1 is MNHEY and CDR2 SVGAGI. V lost 3 bases and J lost 1, with 6 bases in between.

This clone was detected a few times. The J gene is TRBJ2-7, the V gene TRBV7-3; weak D call: TRBD1 (5 bases). Germline values: CDR1 SGHTA, CDR2 FQGTGA. V gave up 5 bases and J gave up 3 bases, with 11 bases separating them. There are 13 residues in the CDR3. This CDR3 reads CASSTDRGYEQYF. The CDR3 DNA reads as TGTGCCAGCAGCACCGACAGAGGCTACGAGCAGTACTTC.

The chain has TRBV29-1 and TRBJ2-2, with 8 positions matching TRBD2. CDR1 and CDR2 (germline): SQVTM, ANQGSEA. Trimming at V came to 1 base and at J to 4 bases, leaving 8 bases not matched to a gene. The CDR3 sequence is 16 residues long. The CDR3 bases are TGCAGCGTTGAAGTCCGACCGGGAGGGCCCACCGGGGAGCTGTTTTTT. It translates to CSVEVRPGGPTGELFF.

This chain links TRBV4-1 with TRBJ2-3; 15 bases are a match to TRBD2. Germline V gene sequence: CDR1 MGHRA, CDR2 YSYEKL. After removal of 1 base from V and 5 bases from J, the junction contained 1 base not matched to a gene. The CDR3 has 16 amino acids. This CDR3 is CASSQAGLAGGDTQYF. The CDR3 nucleotides read TGCGCCAGCAGCCAAGCGGGACTAGCGGGAGGAGATACGCAGTATTTT.

The chain has TRBV20-1 and TRBJ1-2; D is unresolved. Germline V lookup: CDR1 DFQATT, CDR2 SNEGSKA (reference sequence). This CDR3 region has 11 residues. V dropped 4 bases and J dropped 5 bases, with 8 bases sitting between them. The CDR3 bases are TGCAGTGCTATACGGGAGTATGGCTACACCTTC. Protein product: CSAIREYGYTF.

The chain is built from TRBV7-9 and TRBJ1-1; possibly TRBD1 for D (6 bases). V gave up 3 bases and J gave up 1 base, with 12 bases separating them. There are 15 residues in the CDR3. Germline CDR1 SEHNR, CDR2 FQNEAQ (reference sequence). CDR3 in DNA: TGTGCCAGCAGCTTGTTTGGCAGGGGGAACACTGAAGCTTTCTTT. This encodes CASSLFGRGNTEAFF.

This rearrangement joins TRBV6-5 to TRBJ1-6; TRBD1 matches at 7 bases. Germline CDR1 and CDR2: MNHEY and SVGAGI. The J segment lost 6 bases and the V segment lost 6 bases, leaving 5 bases of the junction unmatched. The CDR3 loop spans 14 amino acids. The CDR3 nucleotides read TGTGCCAGCAGAACCGGACAGGCTAATTCACCCCTCCACTTT. Its translation is CASRTGQANSPLHF.

This sequence joins TRBV18 and TRBJ2-5; D is ambiguous. The CDR3 spans 12 residues. Germline values: CDR1 KGHSH, CDR2 LQKENI. V was trimmed by 2 bases and J by 6 bases, leaving 7 bases between them. The CDR3 coding sequence is TGTGCCAGCTCACCAACAATGCAGACCCAGTACTTC. This codes for CASSPTMQTQYF.

The chain recombines TRBV2 with TRBJ2-1; 9 bases are a match to TRBD2. Germline lookup yields CDR1 SNHLY and CDR2 FYNNEI. The J segment lost 2 bases and the V segment lost 1 base, leaving 0 bases of the junction unmatched. The CDR3 contains 15 residues. CDR3 amino acids: CASSEGLAAYNEQFF. DNA of the CDR3: TGTGCCAGCAGTGAAGGACTAGCGGCCTACAATGAGCAGTTCTTC.

This chain's CDR3 is CASSQGNYGYTF. Here the CDR3 DNA reads TGTGCCAGCAGCCAGGGTAACTATGGCTACACCTTC. The chain joins TRBV28 to TRBJ1-2; TRBD1 might be the D (5 bases). The ends were cut back, 6 bases at V and 1 base at J, with 6 bases in the middle. Germline loops: CDR1 MDHEN, CDR2 SYDVKM. The CDR3 runs 12 residues.